A single sample gave rise to the 14 T cell receptor beta chains below, sequenced in a study of T-cell memory formation after mild COVID-19. Via MiXCR, TCRdb re-called the 5' RACE reads, giving one row per CDR3 protein. The sample contains about 540,000 distinct CDR3 sequences, approximately 20% of which appear only once. Sequenced material: PBMCs or a T cell subset sorted from them (not recorded which). Source of these receptors: an adult woman who had mild COVID-19 (a few samples of this study predate the infection). Cell type and time point are not known.

CDR3 residues: CASSFDGSSGANVLTF. Written as DNA, the CDR3 is TGTGCCAGCAGCTTTGACGGGAGCTCTGGGGCCAACGTCCTGACTTTC. This rearrangement joins TRBV7-2 to TRBJ2-6; tentative D call: TRBD2 (6 bases). The CDR3 loop spans 16 amino acids. Germline V gene lookup returns CDR1 SGHTA and CDR2 FQGNSA. The ends were cut back, 3 bases at V and 0 bases at J, with 9 bases in the middle.

This clonotype came up many times. The J gene is TRBJ2-3, the V gene TRBV12-3 or TRBV12-4; TRBD2 agrees at 8 bases. J was trimmed by 2 bases and V by 2 bases; bases with no gene match: 3. CDR3 length equals 15 residues. The CDR3 here is CASSLSGGPTDTQYF. The CDR3 nucleotides read TGTGCCAGCAGTTTAAGCGGGGGCCCCACAGATACGCAGTATTTT.

This sequence joins TRBV20-1 and TRBJ1-4; D gene ambiguous. This CDR3 region has 14 residues. V lost 6 bases and J 1 base, leaving 12 bases between the germline ends. Germline V lookup: CDR1 DFQATT, CDR2 SNEGSKA (reference sequence). CDR3 residues: CSAGETVTNEKLFF. CDR3 DNA sequence: TGCAGTGCCGGGGAGACTGTAACTAATGAAAAACTGTTTTTT.

In its sample, this clonotype was seen a few times. A junction end diverges from the germline sequence, so it may reflect a read error. The rearrangement uses TRBV6-1 and TRBJ2-7; D is tentatively TRBD1 or TRBD2 (5 bases each). This CDR3 has 13 amino acids. The germline V gene has CDR1 MNHNS and CDR2 SASEGT. The CDR3 DNA reads TGTGCCAGCAGACGCAATACCTGGGACCGGGCGGACTTC. Translated, it gives CASRRNTWDRADF.

The V and J genes are TRBV7-8 and TRBJ1-5; tentative D call: TRBD1 (5 bases). The CDR3 runs to 15 residues. Trimming took off 5 bases at V and 0 bases at J, with 11 bases between the two ends. Germline V gene sequence: CDR1 SGHVS, CDR2 FQNEAQ. The CDR3 coding sequence is TGTGCCAGCAGCCAGGGAGTCGATAGCAATCAGCCCCAGCATTTT. Translated, it gives CASSQGVDSNQPQHF.

This clonotype was observed a handful of times. This chain joins TRBV20-1 and TRBJ2-7, with D perhaps matching TRBD1 (6 bases). This CDR3 is built from 11 residues. Germline CDR1 is DFQATT and CDR2 is SNEGSKA (reference sequence). This CDR3 reads CRVQQGNEQYF. In DNA form, the CDR3 reads TGCAGGGTACAACAGGGTAACGAGCAGTACTTC.

The J gene is TRBJ2-7, the V gene TRBV6-2 or TRBV6-3; D perhaps matches TRBD1 (6 bases). V was shortened by 6 bases and J by 0 bases, with 12 bases between the two germline ends. Germline CDR1 reads MNHEY; CDR2 reads SVGEGT. There are 14 residues in the CDR3. CDR3 region: CASRETGYSYEQYF. For the CDR3, the DNA is TGTGCCAGCAGAGAGACAGGTTACTCCTACGAGCAGTACTTC.

This rearrangement joins TRBV20-1 to TRBJ2-3, with 7 bases lining up with TRBD2. CDR1 and CDR2 from the germline V gene are DFQATT and SNEGSKA (reference sequence). The CDR3 extends over 15 amino acids. The V segment lost 6 bases and the J segment 3 bases; nucleotides outside the gene matches: 12. The DNA of the CDR3 is TGCAGTGCGCCTACCCCGGGGGGAATGACAGATACGCAGTATTTT. Translated: CSAPTPGGMTDTQYF.

This rearrangement joins TRBV19 to TRBJ1-1; the D gene is possibly TRBD1 (6 bases). Trimming took off 2 bases at V and 3 bases at J, with 16 bases between the two ends. CDR3 length equals 16 residues. CDR1 LNHDA and CDR2 SQIVND come from the germline V gene (reference sequence). Here the CDR3 DNA reads TGTGCCAGTAGTATAAGGGACAAGAATTTGTACACTGAAGCTTTCTTT. This sequence encodes CASSIRDKNLYTEAFF.

The chain recombines TRBV24-1 with TRBJ2-1, with a possible D match to TRBD1 (6 bases). V was cut by 10 bases and J by 11 bases, with 14 bases left in between. Germline CDR1 KGHDR, CDR2 SFDVKD. This CDR3 is 11 amino acids long. The CDR3: CATGTGTQQFF. CDR3 nucleotides: TGTGCCACAGGCACAGGGACGCAGCAGTTCTTC.

This clonotype was seen more than once but under ten times. The chain links TRBV19 to TRBJ2-3; 7 nucleotides align to TRBD1. V dropped 7 bases and J dropped 5; count of bases not matched to a gene: 12. Germline CDR1 reads LNHDA; CDR2 reads SQIVND (reference sequence). This CDR3 spans 15 amino acids. This chain's CDR3 is CASMGKTGWGDTQYF. The CDR3 DNA sequence: TGTGCCAGTATGGGGAAGACAGGGTGGGGAGATACGCAGTATTTT. The complete variable domain, with remaining parts taken from reference TRBV19 and TRBJ2-3, reads DGGITQSPKYLFRKEGQNVTLSCEQNLNHDAMYWYRQDPGQGLRLIYYSQIVNDFQKGDIAEGYSVSREKKESFPLTVTSAQKNPTAFYLCASMGKTGWGDTQYFGPGTRLTVL.

The gene calls are TRBV9 and TRBJ1-5; no clear D. In germline, CDR1 is SGDLS, CDR2 YYNGEE. The V gene lost 0 bases and the J gene lost 0 bases, with 7 bases spanning the gap. The CDR3 is made up of 15 amino acids. The CDR3 DNA is TGTGCCAGCAGCGTAGGCGGGAATAGCAATCAGCCCCAGCATTTT. Protein sequence: CASSVGGNSNQPQHF.

This clonotype was seen only a few times. V gene TRBV7-9 combines with J gene TRBJ1-2; no firm D call. This CDR3 has 12 residues. V was pared by 4 bases and J by 11 bases, with 14 bases between. Germline loops: CDR1 SEHNR, CDR2 FQNEAQ (reference sequence). As DNA, the CDR3 is TGTGCCAGCAGCTCCGACCATCGGGTATACACCTTC. Protein: CASSSDHRVYTF.

The chain couples TRBV5-8 to TRBJ2-6; 12 bases are a match to TRBD2. Germline values: CDR1 SGHTS, CDR2 YDEGEE. J lost 0 bases, V lost 6 bases, and 4 bases had no gene match. The CDR3 totals 17 residues. The CDR3 reads CASTGLAGLSGANVLTF. The DNA of the CDR3 is TGTGCCAGCACCGGACTAGCGGGACTCTCTGGGGCCAACGTCCTGACTTTC.